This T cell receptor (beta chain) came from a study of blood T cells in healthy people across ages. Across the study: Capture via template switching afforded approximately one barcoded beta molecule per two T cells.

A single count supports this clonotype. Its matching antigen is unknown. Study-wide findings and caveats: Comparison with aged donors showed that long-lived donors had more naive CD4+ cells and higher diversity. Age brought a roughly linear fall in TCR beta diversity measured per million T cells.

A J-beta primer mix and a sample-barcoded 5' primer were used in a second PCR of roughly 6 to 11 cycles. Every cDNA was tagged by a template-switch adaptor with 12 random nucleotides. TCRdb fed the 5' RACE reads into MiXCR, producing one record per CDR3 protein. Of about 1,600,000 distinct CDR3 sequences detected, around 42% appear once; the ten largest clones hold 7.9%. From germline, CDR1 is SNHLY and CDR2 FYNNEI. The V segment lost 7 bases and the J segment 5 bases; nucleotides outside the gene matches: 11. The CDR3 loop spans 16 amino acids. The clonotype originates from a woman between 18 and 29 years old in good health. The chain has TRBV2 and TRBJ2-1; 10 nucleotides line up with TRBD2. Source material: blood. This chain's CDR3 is CASTPGLATSHNEQFF. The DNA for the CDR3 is TGTGCCAGCACCCCGGGACTAGCGACTTCCCACAATGAGCAGTTCTTC.